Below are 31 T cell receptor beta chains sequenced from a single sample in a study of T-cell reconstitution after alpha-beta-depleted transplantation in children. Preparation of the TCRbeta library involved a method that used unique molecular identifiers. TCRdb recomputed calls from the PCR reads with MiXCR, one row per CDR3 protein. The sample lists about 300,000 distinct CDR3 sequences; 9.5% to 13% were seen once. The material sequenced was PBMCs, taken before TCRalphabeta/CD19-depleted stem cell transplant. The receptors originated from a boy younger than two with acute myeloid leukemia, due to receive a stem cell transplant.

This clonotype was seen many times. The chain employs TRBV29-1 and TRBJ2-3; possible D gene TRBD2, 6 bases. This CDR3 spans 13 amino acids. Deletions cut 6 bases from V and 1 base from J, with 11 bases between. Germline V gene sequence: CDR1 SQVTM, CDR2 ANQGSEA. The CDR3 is CSVSPSGTDTQYF. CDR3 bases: TGCAGCGTGTCCCCTAGCGGCACAGATACGCAGTATTTT.

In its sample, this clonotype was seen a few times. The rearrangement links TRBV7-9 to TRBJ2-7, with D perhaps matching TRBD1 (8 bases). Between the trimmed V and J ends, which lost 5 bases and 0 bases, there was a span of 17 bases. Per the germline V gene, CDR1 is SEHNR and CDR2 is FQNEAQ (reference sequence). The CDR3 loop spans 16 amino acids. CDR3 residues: CASSPQTGEGSYEQYF. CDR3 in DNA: TGTGCCAGCAGCCCCCAGACAGGGGAGGGCTCCTACGAGCAGTACTTC.

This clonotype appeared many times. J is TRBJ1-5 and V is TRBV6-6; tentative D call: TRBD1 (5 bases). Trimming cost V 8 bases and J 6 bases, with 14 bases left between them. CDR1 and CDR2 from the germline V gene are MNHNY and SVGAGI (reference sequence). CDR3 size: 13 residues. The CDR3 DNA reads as TGTGCCAGCGGGGGGGGTTTGGGTCAGCCCCAGCATTTT. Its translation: CASGGGLGQPQHF.

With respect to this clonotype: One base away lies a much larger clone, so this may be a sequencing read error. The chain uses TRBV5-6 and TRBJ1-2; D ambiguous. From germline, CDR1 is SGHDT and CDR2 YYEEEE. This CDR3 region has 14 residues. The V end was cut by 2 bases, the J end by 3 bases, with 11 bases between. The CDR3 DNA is TGTGCCAGCAGCTTAATAGGTGAAGACTATGGCTACACCTTC. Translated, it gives CASSLIGEDYGYTF.

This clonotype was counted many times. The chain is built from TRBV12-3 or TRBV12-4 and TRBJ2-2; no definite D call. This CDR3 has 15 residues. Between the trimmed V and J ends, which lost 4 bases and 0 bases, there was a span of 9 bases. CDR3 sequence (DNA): TGTGCCAGCAGTTCGTATCGATCGAACACCGGGGAGCTGTTTTTT. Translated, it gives CASSSYRSNTGELFF.

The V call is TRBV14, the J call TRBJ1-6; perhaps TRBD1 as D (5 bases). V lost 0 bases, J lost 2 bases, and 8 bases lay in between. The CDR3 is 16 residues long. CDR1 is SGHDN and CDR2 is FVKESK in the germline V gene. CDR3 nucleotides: TGTGCCAGCAGCCAAGAGAACAGGCCCTATAATTCACCCCTCCACTTT. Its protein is CASSQENRPYNSPLHF.

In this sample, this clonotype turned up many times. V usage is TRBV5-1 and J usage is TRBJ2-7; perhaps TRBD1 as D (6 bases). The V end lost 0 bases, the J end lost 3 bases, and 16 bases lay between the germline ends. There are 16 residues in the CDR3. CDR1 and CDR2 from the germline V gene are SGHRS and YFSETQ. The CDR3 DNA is TGCGCCAGCAGCTTGGCCCCGGGACAACGACTCTACGAGCAGTACTTC. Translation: CASSLAPGQRLYEQYF.

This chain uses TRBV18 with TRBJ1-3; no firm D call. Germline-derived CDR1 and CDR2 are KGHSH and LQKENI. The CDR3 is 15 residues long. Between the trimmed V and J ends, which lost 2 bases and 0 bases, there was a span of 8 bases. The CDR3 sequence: CASSPMEYSGNTIYF. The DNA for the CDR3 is TGTGCCAGCTCACCAATGGAGTACTCTGGAAACACCATATATTTT.

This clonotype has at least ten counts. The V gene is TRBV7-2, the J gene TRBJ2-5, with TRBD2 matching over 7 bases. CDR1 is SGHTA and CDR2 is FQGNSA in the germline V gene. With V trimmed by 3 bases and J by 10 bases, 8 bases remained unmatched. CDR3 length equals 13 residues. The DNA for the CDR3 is TGTGCCAGCAGCTTCCGACTAGCAGGTGACCAGTACTTC. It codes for CASSFRLAGDQYF.

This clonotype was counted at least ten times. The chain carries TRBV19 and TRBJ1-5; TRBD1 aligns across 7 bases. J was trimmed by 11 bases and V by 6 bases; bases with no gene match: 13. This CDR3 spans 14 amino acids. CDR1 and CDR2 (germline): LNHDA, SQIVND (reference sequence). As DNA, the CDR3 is TGTGCCAGTAGAACTACAGGGGTCCAGGCCGCCCAGCATTTT. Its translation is CASRTTGVQAAQHF.

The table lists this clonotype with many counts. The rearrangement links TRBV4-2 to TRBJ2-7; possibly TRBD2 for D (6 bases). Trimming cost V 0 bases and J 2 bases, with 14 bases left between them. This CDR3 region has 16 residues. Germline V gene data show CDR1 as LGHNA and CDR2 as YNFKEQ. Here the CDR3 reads CASSQDGGTATYEQYF. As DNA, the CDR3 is TGTGCCAGCAGCCAAGATGGCGGGACGGCCACCTACGAGCAGTACTTC.

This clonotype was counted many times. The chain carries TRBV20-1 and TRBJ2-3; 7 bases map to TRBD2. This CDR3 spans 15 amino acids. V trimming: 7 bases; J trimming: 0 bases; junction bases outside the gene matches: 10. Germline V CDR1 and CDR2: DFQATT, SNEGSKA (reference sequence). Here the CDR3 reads CSGCARGVSTDTQYF. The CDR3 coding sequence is TGCAGTGGGTGCGCTCGGGGGGTTAGCACAGATACGCAGTATTTT.

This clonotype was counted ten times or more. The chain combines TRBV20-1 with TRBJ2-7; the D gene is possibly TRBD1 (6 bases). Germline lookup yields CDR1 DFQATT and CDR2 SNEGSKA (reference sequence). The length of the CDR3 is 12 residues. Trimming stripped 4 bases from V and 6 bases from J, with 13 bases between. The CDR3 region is CSAKLTGFEQYF. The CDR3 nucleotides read TGCAGTGCTAAATTAACAGGGTTCGAGCAGTACTTC.

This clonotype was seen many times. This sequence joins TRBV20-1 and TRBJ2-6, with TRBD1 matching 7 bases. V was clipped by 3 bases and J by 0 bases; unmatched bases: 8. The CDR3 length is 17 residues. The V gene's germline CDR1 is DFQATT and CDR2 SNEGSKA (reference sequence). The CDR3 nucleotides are TGCAGTGCTAGGGTCCGGGACAGTCTCTCTGGGGCCAACGTCCTGACTTTC. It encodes CSARVRDSLSGANVLTF.

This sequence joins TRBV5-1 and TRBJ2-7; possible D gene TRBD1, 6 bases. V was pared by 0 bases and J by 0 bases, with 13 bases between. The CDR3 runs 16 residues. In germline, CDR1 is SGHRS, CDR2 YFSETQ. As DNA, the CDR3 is TGCGCCAGCAGCTTGGGACTTAGGACAGACTCCTACGAGCAGTACTTC. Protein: CASSLGLRTDSYEQYF.

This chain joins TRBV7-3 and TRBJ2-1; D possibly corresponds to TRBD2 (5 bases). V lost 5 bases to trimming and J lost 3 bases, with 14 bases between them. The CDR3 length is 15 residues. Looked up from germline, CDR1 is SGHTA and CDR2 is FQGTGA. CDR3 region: CASSPLAQNYNEQFF. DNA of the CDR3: TGTGCCAGCAGCCCGTTAGCGCAAAACTACAATGAGCAGTTCTTC.

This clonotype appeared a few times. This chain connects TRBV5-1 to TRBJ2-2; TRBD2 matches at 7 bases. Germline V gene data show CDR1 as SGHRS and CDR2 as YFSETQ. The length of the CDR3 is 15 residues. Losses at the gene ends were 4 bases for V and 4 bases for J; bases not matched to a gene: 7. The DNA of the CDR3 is TGCGCCAGCAGCCGAATTACTAGCGCCACCGGGGAGCTGTTTTTT. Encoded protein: CASSRITSATGELFF.

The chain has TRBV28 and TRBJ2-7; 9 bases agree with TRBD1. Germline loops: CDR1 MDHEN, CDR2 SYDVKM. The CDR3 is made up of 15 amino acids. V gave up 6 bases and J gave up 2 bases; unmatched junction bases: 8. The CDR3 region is CASRRGGQGTYEQYF. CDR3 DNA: TGTGCCAGCAGGAGAGGAGGACAGGGGACCTACGAGCAGTACTTC.

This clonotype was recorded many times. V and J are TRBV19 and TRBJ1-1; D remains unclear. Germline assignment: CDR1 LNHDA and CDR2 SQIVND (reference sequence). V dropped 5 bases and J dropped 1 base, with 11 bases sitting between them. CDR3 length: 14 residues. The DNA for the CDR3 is TGTGCCAGTAGTTTGATAGGGCGGAACACTGAAGCTTTCTTT. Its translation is CASSLIGRNTEAFF.

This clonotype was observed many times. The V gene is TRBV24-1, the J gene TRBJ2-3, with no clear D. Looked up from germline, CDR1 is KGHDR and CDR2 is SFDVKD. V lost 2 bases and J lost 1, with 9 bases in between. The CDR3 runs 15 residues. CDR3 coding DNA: TGTGCCACCAGTGATTGGGGTGTAGGCACAGATACGCAGTATTTT. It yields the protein CATSDWGVGTDTQYF.

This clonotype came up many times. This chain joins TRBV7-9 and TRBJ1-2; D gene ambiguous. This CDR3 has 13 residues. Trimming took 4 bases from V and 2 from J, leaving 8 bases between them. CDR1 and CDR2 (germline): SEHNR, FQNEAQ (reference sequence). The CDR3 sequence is CASSSGENYGYTF. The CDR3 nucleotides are TGTGCCAGCAGCTCGGGAGAAAACTATGGCTACACCTTC.

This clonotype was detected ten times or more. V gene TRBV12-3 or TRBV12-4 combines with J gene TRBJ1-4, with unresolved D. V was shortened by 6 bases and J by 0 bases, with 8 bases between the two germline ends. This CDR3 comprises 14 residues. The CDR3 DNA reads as TGTGCCAGCAGCCCTGGTGCAACTAATGAAAAACTGTTTTTT. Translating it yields CASSPGATNEKLFF.

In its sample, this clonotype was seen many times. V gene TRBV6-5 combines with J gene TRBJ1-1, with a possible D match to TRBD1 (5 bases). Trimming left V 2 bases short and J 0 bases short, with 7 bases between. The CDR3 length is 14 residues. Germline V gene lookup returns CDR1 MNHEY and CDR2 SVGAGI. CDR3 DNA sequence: TGTGCCAGCAGTTACAGGGGCGTGAACACTGAAGCTTTCTTT. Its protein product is CASSYRGVNTEAFF.

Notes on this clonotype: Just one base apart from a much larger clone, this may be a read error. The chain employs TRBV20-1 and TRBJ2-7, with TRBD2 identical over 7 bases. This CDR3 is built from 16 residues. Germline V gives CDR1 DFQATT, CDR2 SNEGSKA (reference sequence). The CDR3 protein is CSSHPFRAGTTYEQYF. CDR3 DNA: TGCAGCTCACATCCCTTTAGAGCGGGGACCACCTACGAGCAGTACTTC.

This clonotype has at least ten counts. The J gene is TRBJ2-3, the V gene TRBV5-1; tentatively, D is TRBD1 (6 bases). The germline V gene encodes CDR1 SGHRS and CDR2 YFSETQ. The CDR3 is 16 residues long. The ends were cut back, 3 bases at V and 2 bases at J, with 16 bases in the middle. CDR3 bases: TGCGCCAGCAGCTCCCCTCCGGGACATCTCACAGATACGCAGTATTTT. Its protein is CASSSPPGHLTDTQYF. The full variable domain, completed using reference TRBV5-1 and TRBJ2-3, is KAGVTQTPRYLIKTRGQQVTLSCSPISGHRSVSWYQQTPGQGLQFLFEYFSETQRNKGNFPGRFSGRQFSNSRSEMNVSTLELGDSALYLCASSSPPGHLTDTQYFGPGTRLTVL.

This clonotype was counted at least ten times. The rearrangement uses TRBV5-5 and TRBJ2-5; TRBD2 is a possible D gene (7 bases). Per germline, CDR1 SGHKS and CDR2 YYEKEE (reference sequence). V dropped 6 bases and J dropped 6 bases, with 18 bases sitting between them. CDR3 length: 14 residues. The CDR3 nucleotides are TGTGCCAGCACCCCCGAGGGGGGGTGGAAGACCCAGTACTTC. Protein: CASTPEGGWKTQYF.

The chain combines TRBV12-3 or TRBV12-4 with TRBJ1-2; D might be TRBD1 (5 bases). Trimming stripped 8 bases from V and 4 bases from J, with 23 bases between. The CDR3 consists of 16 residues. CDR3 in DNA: TGTGCCAGCGCCCTCAGCGACAGCGAGGCAATCTATGGCTACACCTTC. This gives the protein CASALSDSEAIYGYTF.

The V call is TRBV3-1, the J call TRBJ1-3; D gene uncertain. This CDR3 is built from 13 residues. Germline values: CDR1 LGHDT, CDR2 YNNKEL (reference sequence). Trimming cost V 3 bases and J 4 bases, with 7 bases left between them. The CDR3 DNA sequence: TGTGCCAGCAGCCAGGGGAAAGGAAACACCATATATTTT. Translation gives CASSQGKGNTIYF.

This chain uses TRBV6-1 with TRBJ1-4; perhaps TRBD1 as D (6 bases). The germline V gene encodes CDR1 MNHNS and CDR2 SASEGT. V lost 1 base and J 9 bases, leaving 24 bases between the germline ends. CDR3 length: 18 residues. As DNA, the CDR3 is TGTGCCAGCAGTGAAGTAGGGGGAACAGCCAGAGTTGGGAAAAAACTGTTTTTT. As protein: CASSEVGGTARVGKKLFF.

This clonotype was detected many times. CDR3 sequence: CASSSGTSVSYEQYF. CDR3 nucleotides: TGTGCCAGCAGTTCCGGGACTAGCGTTTCCTACGAGCAGTACTTC. The rearrangement links TRBV28 to TRBJ2-7; 10 positions match TRBD2. Germline-derived CDR1 and CDR2 are MDHEN and SYDVKM. The CDR3 is 15 amino acids. J was trimmed by 1 base and V by 4 bases; bases with no gene match: 4.

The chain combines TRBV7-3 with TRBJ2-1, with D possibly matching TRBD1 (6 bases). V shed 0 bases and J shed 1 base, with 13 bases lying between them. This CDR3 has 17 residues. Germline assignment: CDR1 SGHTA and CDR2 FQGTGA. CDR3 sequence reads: CASSLTSGVGSYNEQFF. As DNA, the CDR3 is TGTGCCAGCAGCTTAACGTCAGGGGTGGGGTCCTACAATGAGCAGTTCTTC.